Listed below are T cell receptor beta chains from one sample, sequenced in a study of regulatory T cells in long-lasting Graves disease. TCRdb processed the multiplex PCR reads anew with MiXCR; each CDR3 protein has one entry. The sample holds approximately 400,000 distinct CDR3 sequences, 15% seen once. The same specimen was also included in a second study, on T cells in Graves' hyperthyroidism and ophthalmopathy.

Here the sequenced sample was peripheral blood mononuclear cells (PBMCs), taken at new diagnosis, from a patient treated with antithyroid drugs. Receptors were obtained from a woman aged 40 to 50 with Graves disease. Both conserved end residues are part of each CDR3. Each record gives: D gene, J gene, CDR3 length, V gene, clone size, CDR3 protein, CDR3 DNA. The D gene is left open where the match is weak. Clone size appears in some rows only: once, few, many, or a class for an expanded clone.

d_call: -; j_call: TRBJ1-1; cdr3_length: 14; v_call: TRBV18; clone_size: many; cdr3_aa: CASSPDQGYAEAFF; cdr3_nt: TGTGCCAGCTCACCGGACCAGGGGTATGCTGAAGCTTTCTTT
d_call: TRBD1; j_call: TRBJ2-5; cdr3_length: 14; v_call: TRBV20-1; clone_size: -; cdr3_aa: CSAQDRGIQETQYF; cdr3_nt: TGCAGTGCCCAGGACAGGGGTATTCAGGAGACCCAGTACTTC
d_call: TRBD2; j_call: TRBJ2-7; cdr3_length: 14; v_call: TRBV20-1; clone_size: few; cdr3_aa: CSASLAGNLYEQYF; cdr3_nt: TGCAGTGCTTCGCTAGCGGGGAACCTTTACGAGCAGTACTTC
d_call: -; j_call: TRBJ2-7; cdr3_length: 14; v_call: TRBV7-3; clone_size: many; cdr3_aa: CASSVVALGYEQYF; cdr3_nt: TGTGCCAGCAGCGTCGTAGCCCTAGGCTACGAGCAGTACTTC
d_call: TRBD2; j_call: TRBJ2-1; cdr3_length: 14; v_call: TRBV4-3; clone_size: few; cdr3_aa: CASSQKAGGLRPFF; cdr3_nt: TGCGCCAGCAGCCAAAAAGCGGGAGGACTACGCCCCTTCTTC
d_call: TRBD2; j_call: TRBJ2-7; cdr3_length: 14; v_call: TRBV18; clone_size: many; cdr3_aa: CASSPAGETYEQYF; cdr3_nt: TGTGCCAGCTCACCAGCGGGAGAGACCTACGAGCAGTACTTC
d_call: TRBD1; j_call: TRBJ1-6; cdr3_length: 15; v_call: TRBV12-3/TRBV12-4; clone_size: many; cdr3_aa: CASSSPDRAPPTLHF; cdr3_nt: TGTGCCAGCAGCTCTCCGGACAGGGCTCCGCCAACCCTCCACTTT
d_call: TRBD2; j_call: TRBJ2-1; cdr3_length: 16; v_call: TRBV7-9; clone_size: few; cdr3_aa: CASSPNPGLAVNEQFF; cdr3_nt: TGTGCCAGCAGCCCCAACCCGGGACTAGCGGTAAATGAGCAGTTCTTC
d_call: -; j_call: TRBJ1-4; cdr3_length: 14; v_call: TRBV7-8; clone_size: many; cdr3_aa: CASSPEGYNEKLFF; cdr3_nt: TGTGCCAGCAGCCCCGAAGGGTATAATGAAAAACTGTTTTTT
d_call: -; j_call: TRBJ1-5; cdr3_length: 15; v_call: TRBV27; clone_size: many; cdr3_aa: CASGRTDHSNQPQHF; cdr3_nt: TGTGCCAGCGGGAGGACGGACCATAGCAATCAGCCCCAGCATTTT
d_call: TRBD1; j_call: TRBJ1-4; cdr3_length: 18; v_call: TRBV28; clone_size: many; cdr3_aa: CASSPPRQGGPKNEKLFF; cdr3_nt: TGTGCCAGCAGTCCCCCTCGACAGGGGGGACCTAAAAATGAAAAACTGTTTTTT
d_call: -; j_call: TRBJ1-4; cdr3_length: 11; v_call: TRBV20-1; clone_size: few; cdr3_aa: CSVYGAEKLFF; cdr3_nt: TGCAGTGTTTATGGAGCTGAAAAACTGTTTTTT
d_call: TRBD1; j_call: TRBJ2-5; cdr3_length: 14; v_call: TRBV15; clone_size: many; cdr3_aa: CATSRSGTEETQYF; cdr3_nt: TGTGCCACCAGCAGATCCGGGACAGAAGAGACCCAGTACTTC
d_call: -; j_call: TRBJ2-4; cdr3_length: 14; v_call: TRBV2; clone_size: -; cdr3_aa: CASGSGELGNIQYF; cdr3_nt: TGTGCCAGCGGGTCCGGGGAGTTGGGAAACATTCAGTACTTC
d_call: -; j_call: TRBJ1-1; cdr3_length: 14; v_call: TRBV6-1; clone_size: many; cdr3_aa: CASKPTSGHTEAFF; cdr3_nt: TGTGCCAGCAAGCCCACCTCCGGTCACACTGAAGCTTTCTTT
d_call: TRBD1; j_call: TRBJ2-4; cdr3_length: 18; v_call: TRBV6-2/TRBV6-3; clone_size: few; cdr3_aa: CASSYSGQGAGAKNIQYF; cdr3_nt: TGTGCCAGCAGTTACTCCGGACAGGGGGCTGGGGCCAAAAACATTCAGTACTTC
d_call: TRBD1; j_call: TRBJ2-7; cdr3_length: 14; v_call: TRBV7-2; clone_size: many; cdr3_aa: CASSFRDRAHEQYF; cdr3_nt: TGTGCCAGCAGCTTTCGGGACAGGGCCCACGAGCAGTACTTC
d_call: -; j_call: TRBJ1-6; cdr3_length: 15; v_call: TRBV4-3; clone_size: few; cdr3_aa: CASSRQGGENSPLHF; cdr3_nt: TGCGCCAGCAGCCGCCAGGGAGGGGAGAACTCACCCCTCCACTTT
d_call: TRBD2; j_call: TRBJ2-3; cdr3_length: 16; v_call: TRBV13; clone_size: -; cdr3_aa: CVSSLGLAGGTDTQYF; cdr3_nt: TGTGTCAGCAGCCTAGGACTAGCGGGTGGCACAGATACGCAGTATTTT
d_call: -; j_call: TRBJ2-7; cdr3_length: 15; v_call: TRBV10-3; clone_size: many; cdr3_aa: CAISESASSGYEQYF; cdr3_nt: TGTGCCATCAGTGAATCCGCTAGTAGTGGCTACGAGCAGTACTTC
d_call: TRBD2; j_call: TRBJ2-1; cdr3_length: 17; v_call: TRBV2; clone_size: many; cdr3_aa: CASSGPLTSGKGSEQFF; cdr3_nt: TGTGCCAGCAGTGGACCTTTGACTAGCGGGAAGGGGAGTGAGCAGTTCTTC
d_call: -; j_call: TRBJ2-5; cdr3_length: 13; v_call: TRBV7-8; clone_size: -; cdr3_aa: CASRPRAKETQYF; cdr3_nt: TGTGCCAGCAGGCCCAGGGCGAAAGAGACCCAGTACTTC
d_call: TRBD1; j_call: TRBJ2-7; cdr3_length: 13; v_call: TRBV7-7; clone_size: many; cdr3_aa: CASSSDRGREQYF; cdr3_nt: TGTGCTAGCAGCTCTGACAGGGGGAGGGAGCAGTACTTC
d_call: TRBD1; j_call: TRBJ2-5; cdr3_length: 17; v_call: TRBV11-2; clone_size: few; cdr3_aa: CASSTRQGVYLGETQYF; cdr3_nt: TGTGCCAGCAGCACTCGACAGGGAGTCTATTTGGGAGAGACCCAGTACTTC
d_call: TRBD2; j_call: TRBJ2-5; cdr3_length: 19; v_call: TRBV6-2/TRBV6-3; clone_size: many; cdr3_aa: CASSYSGLAGETKAETQYF; cdr3_nt: TGTGCCAGCAGTTACTCGGGACTAGCGGGTGAAACGAAGGCGGAGACCCAGTACTTC
d_call: -; j_call: TRBJ2-2; cdr3_length: 17; v_call: TRBV6-5; clone_size: -; cdr3_aa: CASSYPSTGPNTGELFF; cdr3_nt: TGTGCCAGCAGTTACCCATCGACAGGCCCGAACACCGGGGAGCTGTTTTTT
d_call: TRBD2; j_call: TRBJ2-5; cdr3_length: 17; v_call: TRBV19; clone_size: many; cdr3_aa: CASSRRQLAEFGETQYF; cdr3_nt: TGTGCCAGTAGTAGGCGTCAACTAGCGGAGTTTGGGGAGACCCAGTACTTC
d_call: TRBD1; j_call: TRBJ1-2; cdr3_length: 15; v_call: TRBV6-5; clone_size: many; cdr3_aa: CASSYSTTGNYGYTF; cdr3_nt: TGTGCCAGCAGTTACTCGACGACAGGGAACTATGGCTACACCTTC
d_call: -; j_call: TRBJ2-5; cdr3_length: 13; v_call: TRBV24-1; clone_size: many; cdr3_aa: CATMGGNQETQYF; cdr3_nt: TGTGCCACCATGGGTGGGAACCAAGAGACCCAGTACTTC
d_call: TRBD1; j_call: TRBJ2-3; cdr3_length: 16; v_call: TRBV6-1; clone_size: -; cdr3_aa: CASRTYGTGDTDTQYF; cdr3_nt: TGTGCCAGCAGGACTTACGGGACAGGGGATACAGATACGCAGTATTTT
d_call: -; j_call: TRBJ1-5; cdr3_length: 13; v_call: TRBV12-3/TRBV12-4; clone_size: -; cdr3_aa: CASSLTLGQPQHF; cdr3_nt: TGTGCCAGCAGTTTAACCTTAGGCCAGCCCCAGCATTTT
d_call: -; j_call: TRBJ1-3; cdr3_length: 14; v_call: TRBV20-1; clone_size: few; cdr3_aa: CSARAPGRRNTIYF; cdr3_nt: TGCAGTGCTAGAGCACCAGGACGGAGAAACACCATATATTTT
d_call: -; j_call: TRBJ2-3; cdr3_length: 12; v_call: TRBV20-1; clone_size: many; cdr3_aa: CSAIFRTDTQYF; cdr3_nt: TGCAGTGCTATATTCAGAACAGATACGCAGTATTTT
d_call: -; j_call: TRBJ2-7; cdr3_length: 14; v_call: TRBV28; clone_size: many; cdr3_aa: CASELSGSFYEQYF; cdr3_nt: TGTGCCAGCGAACTATCAGGCAGTTTCTACGAGCAGTACTTC
d_call: -; j_call: TRBJ1-6; cdr3_length: 13; v_call: TRBV4-1; clone_size: -; cdr3_aa: CASRPRMDSPLHF; cdr3_nt: TGCGCCAGCAGACCCAGGATGGATTCACCCCTCCACTTT
d_call: TRBD2; j_call: TRBJ2-7; cdr3_length: 15; v_call: TRBV5-1; clone_size: many; cdr3_aa: CASSLGLAGYHEQYF; cdr3_nt: TGCGCCAGCAGCTTGGGACTAGCGGGTTACCACGAGCAGTACTTC
d_call: TRBD1; j_call: TRBJ2-1; cdr3_length: 16; v_call: TRBV7-9; clone_size: many; cdr3_aa: CASSLGDRGHRDEQFF; cdr3_nt: TGTGCCAGCAGCTTAGGGGACAGGGGGCATAGGGATGAGCAGTTCTTC
d_call: -; j_call: TRBJ1-1; cdr3_length: 15; v_call: TRBV5-6; clone_size: -; cdr3_aa: CASSVLRRVNTEAFF; cdr3_nt: TGTGCCAGCAGCGTCCTCCGAAGGGTGAACACTGAAGCTTTCTTT
d_call: TRBD2; j_call: TRBJ2-5; cdr3_length: 14; v_call: TRBV10-3; clone_size: many; cdr3_aa: CATSRTSAQETQYF; cdr3_nt: TGTGCCACCTCTCGGACTAGCGCGCAAGAGACCCAGTACTTC
d_call: TRBD1; j_call: TRBJ2-5; cdr3_length: 12; v_call: TRBV30; clone_size: many; cdr3_aa: CAWDRAQETQYF; cdr3_nt: TGTGCCTGGGACAGGGCCCAAGAGACCCAGTACTTC
d_call: TRBD2; j_call: TRBJ2-1; cdr3_length: 15; v_call: TRBV6-5; clone_size: -; cdr3_aa: CASSYGTSGLNEQFF; cdr3_nt: TGTGCCAGCAGTTACGGGACTAGCGGACTCAATGAGCAGTTCTTC
d_call: -; j_call: TRBJ1-1; cdr3_length: 12; v_call: TRBV28; clone_size: many; cdr3_aa: CASSRGYTEAFF; cdr3_nt: TGTGCCAGCAGTCGCGGCTACACTGAAGCTTTCTTT
d_call: -; j_call: TRBJ1-4; cdr3_length: 14; v_call: TRBV6-1; clone_size: few; cdr3_aa: CASSLQSTNEKLFF; cdr3_nt: TGTGCCAGCAGTCTACAGTCAACTAATGAAAAACTGTTTTTT
d_call: TRBD1; j_call: TRBJ2-1; cdr3_length: 15; v_call: TRBV28; clone_size: many; cdr3_aa: CASSSGQSLYNEQFF; cdr3_nt: TGTGCCAGCAGCTCGGGACAGTCCCTTTACAATGAGCAGTTCTTC
d_call: -; j_call: TRBJ2-6; cdr3_length: 17; v_call: TRBV7-9; clone_size: -; cdr3_aa: CASTFTRGVSGANVLTF; cdr3_nt: TGTGCCAGCACCTTCACCCGGGGAGTTTCAGGGGCCAACGTCCTGACTTTC
d_call: TRBD1; j_call: TRBJ1-1; cdr3_length: 15; v_call: TRBV11-2; clone_size: many; cdr3_aa: CASSFGTGGHTEAFF; cdr3_nt: TGTGCCAGCAGCTTCGGGACAGGGGGACACACTGAAGCTTTCTTT
d_call: -; j_call: TRBJ2-1; cdr3_length: 14; v_call: TRBV3-1; clone_size: -; cdr3_aa: CASSPGPQTNEQFF; cdr3_nt: TGTGCCAGCAGCCCTGGGCCACAAACCAATGAGCAGTTCTTC
d_call: -; j_call: TRBJ2-1; cdr3_length: 15; v_call: TRBV11-3; clone_size: many; cdr3_aa: CASSLIGTVGNEQFF; cdr3_nt: TGTGCCAGCAGCTTGATCGGGACTGTGGGCAATGAGCAGTTCTTC
d_call: -; j_call: TRBJ2-3; cdr3_length: 13; v_call: TRBV5-8; clone_size: -; cdr3_aa: CASSFSVSDTQYF; cdr3_nt: TGTGCCAGCAGCTTTTCAGTGTCAGATACGCAGTATTTT
d_call: -; j_call: TRBJ2-1; cdr3_length: 15; v_call: TRBV27; clone_size: many; cdr3_aa: CASSPSGGSYNEQFF; cdr3_nt: TGTGCCAGCAGTCCTTCAGGGGGGTCGTACAATGAGCAGTTCTTC
d_call: -; j_call: TRBJ2-3; cdr3_length: 13; v_call: TRBV5-1; clone_size: many; cdr3_aa: CASSGTAGDTQYF; cdr3_nt: TGCGCCAGCAGCGGAACAGCGGGAGATACGCAGTATTTT
d_call: -; j_call: TRBJ1-1; cdr3_length: 13; v_call: TRBV3-1; clone_size: many; cdr3_aa: CASRTGRNTEAFF; cdr3_nt: TGTGCCAGCAGGACGGGTAGGAACACTGAAGCTTTCTTT
d_call: -; j_call: TRBJ2-2; cdr3_length: 14; v_call: TRBV10-3; clone_size: -; cdr3_aa: CAISEASGTGELFF; cdr3_nt: TGTGCCATCAGTGAAGCCTCGGGGACCGGGGAGCTGTTTTTT
d_call: -; j_call: TRBJ1-1; cdr3_length: 14; v_call: TRBV7-8; clone_size: many; cdr3_aa: CASSLEQHRSAAFF; cdr3_nt: TGTGCCAGCAGCTTAGAGCAACACAGATCTGCCGCTTTCTTT
d_call: -; j_call: TRBJ2-7; cdr3_length: 14; v_call: TRBV4-1; clone_size: few; cdr3_aa: CASSQIGISYEQYF; cdr3_nt: TGCGCCAGCAGCCAGATTGGGATTTCCTACGAGCAGTACTTC
d_call: -; j_call: TRBJ2-3; cdr3_length: 14; v_call: TRBV28; clone_size: many; cdr3_aa: CASSSHYRTDTQYF; cdr3_nt: TGTGCCAGCAGTTCACATTACCGCACAGATACGCAGTATTTT
d_call: TRBD1; j_call: TRBJ2-7; cdr3_length: 17; v_call: TRBV28; clone_size: many; cdr3_aa: CASSLTPGRGPSYEQYF; cdr3_nt: TGTGCCAGCAGTTTAACTCCTGGAAGGGGGCCGTCCTACGAGCAGTACTTC
d_call: -; j_call: TRBJ2-7; cdr3_length: 14; v_call: TRBV5-1; clone_size: many; cdr3_aa: CASSRSSGPYEQYF; cdr3_nt: TGCGCCAGCAGTAGGAGCAGCGGCCCCTACGAGCAGTACTTC
d_call: TRBD2; j_call: TRBJ2-1; cdr3_length: 14; v_call: TRBV7-9; clone_size: few; cdr3_aa: CASSLGTSPHEQFF; cdr3_nt: TGTGCCAGCAGCCTAGGGACTAGCCCCCATGAGCAGTTCTTC